The 25 T cell receptor beta chains presented below share a single source sample, sequenced in a study of cytomegalovirus exposure and HLA in healthy donors. Primers included in the PCR were 60 Vbeta and 13 Jbeta primers. Profiled with immunoSEQ multiplex PCR; TCRdb holds only in-frame clones, not every one. The sample lists approximately 170,000 clones, roughly 76% seen once, with approximately 2% in the top ten. Input material: PBMCs. Receptor source: a human donor in good health.

This clone was found a few times. The CDR3, as DNA: TGTGCCAGCAGTGTAGCGATCGAGGGCCAGCCCCAGCATTTT. This codes for CASSVAIEGQPQHF. This chain links TRBV6-1 with TRBJ1-5; D gene ambiguous. V was trimmed by 4 bases and J by 7 bases, leaving 14 bases between them. Per the germline V gene, CDR1 is MNHNS and CDR2 is SASEGT. The CDR3 is 14 residues long.

The chain employs TRBV6-5 and TRBJ1-3; 9 bases fit TRBD1. J lost 5 bases, V lost 5 bases, and 7 bases had no gene match. CDR1 and CDR2 (germline): MNHEY, SVGAGI. This CDR3 contains 15 residues. The CDR3 DNA reads TGTGCCAGCAGTCACGGACAGGGGTTACGAAACACCATATATTTT. Translation: CASSHGQGLRNTIYF.

J is TRBJ1-2 and V is TRBV13; 7 nucleotides match TRBD1. V shed 5 bases, J shed 3 bases, and the junction held 9 bases outside the gene matches. There are 15 residues in the CDR3. Looked up from germline, CDR1 is PRHDT and CDR2 is FYEKMQ (reference sequence). The CDR3, as DNA: TGTGCCAGCAGCCAATCATACACAGGGGACTATGGCTACACCTTC. This sequence encodes CASSQSYTGDYGYTF.

Of note for this clone: At one boundary the junction diverges from the germline segment, which might be a read error. The J gene is TRBJ2-5, the V gene TRBV7-6; D perhaps matches TRBD1 (5 bases). The CDR3 is made up of 13 amino acids. In germline, CDR1 is SGHVS, CDR2 FNYEAQ. The CDR3 DNA follows: TGTGCCAGCACCTTAGGGGTCGGGGAGACCCAGTACTTC. This gives the protein CASTLGVGETQYF.

This clone was recorded once. The chain links TRBV18 to TRBJ2-7; TRBD2 might be the D (7 bases). The germline CDR1 and CDR2 sequences are KGHSH and LQKENI. Trimming took off 2 bases at V and 4 bases at J, with 15 bases between the two ends. The CDR3 sequence is 15 residues long. CDR3 sequence (DNA): TGTGCCAGCTCACCATCGACGGGGGGCGAATACGAGCAGTACTTC. Translating it yields CASSPSTGGEYEQYF.

This chain joins TRBV7-3 and TRBJ2-2; D uncertain. V was pared by 2 bases and J by 0 bases, with 10 bases between. This CDR3 spans 16 amino acids. The V gene's germline CDR1 is SGHTA and CDR2 FQGTGA. For the CDR3, the DNA is TGTGCCAGCAGCTTATACAACGGAGCGAACACCGGGGAGCTGTTTTTT. It translates to CASSLYNGANTGELFF.

The rearrangement links TRBV7-8 to TRBJ1-3; 8 positions agree with TRBD1. From germline, CDR1 is SGHVS and CDR2 FQNEAQ. Germline trimming cut 3 bases from V and 3 bases from J; bases unmatched to any gene: 10. CDR3 length: 17 residues. The DNA of the CDR3 is TGTGCCAGCAGCTTCCCCCGAGACAGGGGTTTTGGAAACACCATATATTTT. Protein: CASSFPRDRGFGNTIYF.

This chain links TRBV19 with TRBJ1-6; weak D call: TRBD1 (6 bases). V was pared by 2 bases and J by 7 bases, with 24 bases between. CDR1 and CDR2 (germline): LNHDA, SQIVND (reference sequence). The CDR3 runs to 19 residues. The CDR3 sequence: CASSIIPPAVDRQNSPLHF. CDR3 sequence (DNA): TGTGCCAGTAGTATAATCCCCCCCGCGGTGGACAGACAAAATTCACCCCTCCACTTT.

The chain joins TRBV4-1 to TRBJ1-6; TRBD1 agrees at 9 bases. Germline V CDR1 and CDR2: MGHRA, YSYEKL. With 3 bases clipped from V and 10 bases from J, the junction kept 4 bases outside the gene matches. There are 14 residues in the CDR3. In DNA, the CDR3 is TGCGCCAGCAGCCAGGACAGGGGTGGATCACCCCTCCACTTT. Its translation: CASSQDRGGSPLHF.

V is TRBV7-9 and J is TRBJ1-6, with D perhaps TRBD1 (5 bases). Germline CDR1 is SEHNR and CDR2 is FQNEAQ (reference sequence). The CDR3 loop spans 16 amino acids. Between the trimmed V and J ends, which lost 3 bases and 13 bases, there was a span of 22 bases. The CDR3 sequence: CASSLAPTGGTEPLHF. The CDR3 DNA sequence: TGTGCCAGCAGCTTGGCCCCTACAGGTGGTACGGAGCCCCTCCACTTT.

The V call is TRBV7-2, the J call TRBJ2-3, with 7 bases lining up with TRBD2. This CDR3 has 16 amino acids. With 3 bases clipped from V and 4 bases from J, the junction kept 10 bases outside the gene matches. Germline CDR1 is SGHTA and CDR2 is FQGNSA. This CDR3 is CASSFGRLAGADTQYF. The CDR3 DNA follows: TGTGCCAGCAGCTTCGGCCGACTAGCCGGTGCAGATACGCAGTATTTT.

The gene calls are TRBV4-1 and TRBJ1-4; tentative D call: TRBD1 (5 bases). This CDR3 region has 17 residues. Trimming left V 2 bases short and J 4 bases short, with 17 bases between. CDR1 and CDR2 from the germline V gene are MGHRA and YSYEKL. CDR3 in amino acids: CASSQRRGLGGNEKLFF. In DNA, the CDR3 is TGCGCCAGCAGCCAAAGGAGGGGTCTCGGGGGTAATGAAAAACTGTTTTTT.

V and J are TRBV5-4 and TRBJ2-5; 12 bases are a match to TRBD2. Germline V gene lookup returns CDR1 SGHNT and CDR2 YYREEE (reference sequence). The length of the CDR3 is 15 residues. The V gene end was trimmed by 1 base and the J gene end by 4 bases; junction bases not matched to a gene: 2. The CDR3 here is CASSLRLAGAETQYF. The CDR3 bases are TGTGCCAGCAGCTTGAGACTAGCGGGGGCAGAGACCCAGTACTTC. The full variable domain, its missing parts supplied by reference TRBV5-4 and TRBJ2-5, is ETGVTQSPTHLIKTRGQQVTLRCSSQSGHNTVSWYQQALGQGPQFIFQYYREEENGRGNFPPRFSGLQFPNYSSELNVNALELDDSALYLCASSLRLAGAETQYFGPGTRLLVL.

This clone turned up a few times. This chain joins TRBV5-1 and TRBJ2-3; TRBD1 is a possible D gene (6 bases). Germline CDR1 reads SGHRS; CDR2 reads YFSETQ. Trimming stripped 6 bases from V and 3 bases from J, with 14 bases between. The CDR3 runs to 14 residues. CDR3 coding DNA: TGCGCCAGCACCCCCATCAGGGGAACAGATACGCAGTATTTT. Its translation is CASTPIRGTDTQYF.

The chain employs TRBV27 and TRBJ2-6; no clear D. The CDR3 is made up of 15 amino acids. The V and J ends lost 4 bases and 1 base respectively, with 8 bases between them. Per germline, CDR1 MNHEY and CDR2 SMNVEV (reference sequence). CDR3 coding DNA: TGTGCCAGCAGTTCAATCCCATCTGGGGCCAACGTCCTGACTTTC. It is translated as CASSSIPSGANVLTF.

The chain recombines TRBV2 with TRBJ1-1; D unclear. Between the trimmed V and J ends, which lost 2 bases and 4 bases, there was a span of 14 bases. This CDR3 contains 15 residues. The germline V gene encodes CDR1 SNHLY and CDR2 FYNNEI. The chain's CDR3 is CASSEQSARFTEAFF. The CDR3 DNA reads as TGTGCCAGCAGTGAACAGTCAGCTAGATTCACTGAAGCTTTCTTT.

Of note for this clone: Other nucleotide sequences in the sample specify the same CDR3. This chain joins TRBV10-3 and TRBJ1-5, with 7 bases that match TRBD1. The CDR3 consists of 15 residues. The V gene's germline CDR1 is ENHRY and CDR2 SYGVKD. V lost 0 bases, J lost 3 bases, and 2 bases stayed unmatched. CDR3: CAISESTGINQPQHF. The CDR3 nucleotides are TGTGCCATCAGTGAGTCGACAGGGATCAATCAGCCCCAGCATTTT.

This chain links TRBV11-3 with TRBJ2-7; possible D gene TRBD1, 5 bases. The germline V gene has CDR1 SGHNT and CDR2 YENEEA. This CDR3 spans 15 amino acids. The V and J ends lost 2 bases and 2 bases respectively, with 13 bases between them. The CDR3 loop is CASSLSSGNPYEQYF. The CDR3 coding sequence is TGTGCCAGCAGCTTAAGTTCAGGGAACCCCTACGAGCAGTACTTC. Complete variable domain (other parts from reference TRBV11-3 and TRBJ2-7): EAGVVQSPRYKIIEKKQPVAFWCNPISGHNTLYWYLQNLGQGPELLIRYENEEAVDDSQLPKDRFSAERLKGVDSTLKIQPAELGDSAVYLCASSLSSGNPYEQYFGPGTRLTVT.

The J gene is TRBJ1-4, the V gene TRBV9; 7 nucleotides line up with TRBD1. This CDR3 is 16 amino acids long. V shed 0 bases, J shed 8 bases, and the junction held 10 bases outside the gene matches. Germline CDR1 SGDLS, CDR2 YYNGEE. CDR3 bases: TGTGCCAGCAGCGTAGCCTTGACAGGGTCAGGGGAAAAACTGTTTTTT. It is translated as CASSVALTGSGEKLFF.

The rearrangement links TRBV6-5 to TRBJ1-1; D gene unclear. Germline CDR1 reads MNHEY; CDR2 reads SVGAGI. CDR3 length equals 14 residues. Trimming pared 0 bases from V and 3 bases from J, leaving 8 bases between. CDR3 coding DNA: TGTGCCAGCAGTTACTCGAGGGCCCACACTGAAGCTTTCTTT. This sequence encodes CASSYSRAHTEAFF.

This clone has only one observation. The chain has TRBV7-9 and TRBJ1-1, with D maybe TRBD1 (5 bases). The V end was cut by 6 bases, the J end by 7 bases, with 9 bases between. Germline values: CDR1 SEHNR, CDR2 FQNEAQ (reference sequence). The CDR3 runs 11 residues. CDR3 nucleotides: TGTGCCAGCAGGGGGGGGTATGAAGCTTTCTTT. Translation gives CASRGGYEAFF.

The chain links TRBV5-1 to TRBJ2-7; 9 bases line up with TRBD1. Germline V gene sequence: CDR1 SGHRS, CDR2 YFSETQ. CDR3 size: 15 residues. The junction had 6 bases not matched to a gene; V was cut back by 2 bases and J by 3 bases. The CDR3 loop is CASSFPGQGFYEQYF. The CDR3, as DNA: TGCGCCAGCAGCTTCCCGGGACAGGGCTTCTACGAGCAGTACTTC.

The rearrangement joins TRBV12-5 to TRBJ2-3, with D possibly being TRBD1 (5 bases). V gave up 8 bases and J gave up 2 bases, with 14 bases separating them. Germline V gives CDR1 LGHNT, CDR2 FRNRAP. The CDR3 length is 14 residues. CDR3 sequence: CASQGGANTDTQYF. The CDR3 coding sequence is TGTGCTAGTCAGGGCGGAGCCAACACAGATACGCAGTATTTT.

V and J are TRBV5-1 and TRBJ2-5; D is possibly TRBD2 (5 bases). V lost 7 bases, J lost 3 bases, and 16 bases lay in between. This CDR3 has 14 amino acids. Germline V lookup: CDR1 SGHRS, CDR2 YFSETQ. The CDR3 DNA reads TGCGCCAGCTACGCCGGACTGCCAAAAGAGACCCAGTACTTC. This translates into CASYAGLPKETQYF. Based on the CDR3 plus reference TRBV5-1 and TRBJ2-5, the full variable domain is KAGVTQTPRYLIKTRGQQVTLSCSPISGHRSVSWYQQTPGQGLQFLFEYFSETQRNKGNFPGRFSGRQFSNSRSEMNVSTLELGDSALYLCASYAGLPKETQYFGPGTRLLVL.

CDR3 residues: CASSKQGRTNEKLFF. CDR3 coding DNA: TGTGCCAGTTCAAAACAGGGCAGGACTAATGAAAAACTGTTTTTT. J is TRBJ1-4 and V is TRBV18; a possible D gene is TRBD1 (6 bases). This CDR3 has 15 amino acids. Germline loops: CDR1 KGHSH, CDR2 LQKENI. Deletions cut 9 bases from V and 2 bases from J, with 16 bases between.